A selection of T cell receptor beta chains follows, all from one sample in a study of beta chain features in type 1 diabetes. TCRdb's copy holds only in-frame clones and misses some; the assay was immunoSEQ multiplex PCR. The table shows approximately 330,000 clones, with roughly 11% occurring only once. The sequenced sample consisted of naive CD4+ T cells from blood. These receptors were taken from a woman aged 25 to 39 in good health. Each CDR3 is given with its conserved first and last residue. Expanded clones get a size class; other rows say once, few or many, or leave the size out.

v_gene,j_gene,abundance,CDR3aa
TRBV18,TRBJ1-1,few,CASSPPNSGTEAFF
TRBV7-2,TRBJ2-3,NA,CASSFFMAGTDTQYF
TRBV28,TRBJ1-5,few,CASREGSPGPQHF
TRBV27,TRBJ2-3,NA,CASRLPGDTQYF
TRBV19,TRBJ2-5,few,CASSETSGSGKTQYF
TRBV7-2,TRBJ2-5,NA,CASSIRTGKGQETQYF
TRBV6-5,TRBJ2-7,NA,CASSQNRDPWYEQYF
TRBV28,TRBJ2-6,NA,CASRLPNSGANVLTF
TRBV2,TRBJ2-1,few,CASKEGYSYNEQFF
TRBV28,TRBJ1-4,few,CASSPTLGTGEFNEKLFF
TRBV4-3,TRBJ2-7,NA,CASSQAGGKQYF
TRBV2,TRBJ1-4,NA,CASKEDAYNEKLFF
TRBV5-1,TRBJ2-1,few,CASSPSLAGGEYNEQFF
TRBV28,TRBJ2-5,few,CASSFSGVGETQYF
TRBV7-2,TRBJ2-7,NA,CASSLAGVSYEQYF
TRBV2,TRBJ2-5,few,CASSRDREETQYF
TRBV11-1,TRBJ2-3,NA,CASSLDQSGSGTDTQYF
TRBV6-5,TRBJ1-2,few,CASRTQGAFGYTF
TRBV28,TRBJ2-3,NA,CASSLAGVGADTQYF
TRBV6-5,TRBJ2-5,few,CASSYSTGVRETQYF
TRBV4-3,TRBJ2-7,NA,CASSHPDRADSYEQYF
TRBV16,TRBJ2-7,once,CASSQEAGGSYEQYF
TRBV9,TRBJ2-3,NA,CASSGGQSTDTQYF
TRBV30,TRBJ2-3,once,CAWSVGSRSTDTQYF
TRBV5-4,TRBJ1-1,NA,CASSIKQGRRAEAFF
TRBV30,TRBJ2-7,NA,CAWSGGTQYEQYF
TRBV28,TRBJ1-5,NA,CASSLNQPQHF
TRBV29-1,TRBJ1-2,NA,CSAGDREYGYTF
TRBV4-2,TRBJ2-7,few,CASSQETSGRIGQYF
TRBV6-6,TRBJ2-4,few,CASSYRTGPAKNIQYF
TRBV7-9,TRBJ2-6,few,CASSYTWSSGANVLTF
TRBV7-9,TRBJ2-1,few,CASSLAGVSYNEQFF
TRBV28,TRBJ2-1,NA,CASSLWAGSSYNEQFF
TRBV18,TRBJ2-7,few,CASLRGREEGQYF
TRBV9,TRBJ1-2,few,CASSRDRGRSDYGYTF
TRBV18,TRBJ2-1,NA,CASSRTSGIGEQFF
TRBV7-9,TRBJ1-1,NA,CASSLSVNTEAFF
TRBV2,TRBJ2-5,few,CASSGIGGETQYF
TRBV29-1,TRBJ2-7,few,CSVEDRTSGPYEQYF
TRBV7-9,TRBJ2-1,few,CASSFTGGNEQFF
TRBV27,TRBJ2-7,NA,CASSLSAGSYEQYF